Below, 26 T cell receptor beta chains from the same sample are listed, as sequenced in a study of T cell changes during pregnancy in multiple sclerosis. TCRdb keeps only in-frame clones here, not all; method: immunoSEQ multiplex PCR. The top ten hold under 5.5% of the sample, which has about 56,000 clones, around nine tenths seen once. Specimen: peripheral blood from another person, used as feeder cells. The receptors come from a human donor whose cells served as feeder cells for cultures in a pregnancy study.

The chain recombines TRBV12-2 with TRBJ1-3. TRBV12-2 has pseudogene status. This CDR3 has 12 amino acids. The CDR3 spells CASPKPGNTIYF. The CDR3 DNA follows: TGTGCAAGTCCGAAACCTGGAAACACCATATATTTT.

This sequence joins TRBV28 and TRBJ2-1; D gene unclear. Germline-derived CDR1 and CDR2 are MDHEN and SYDVKM. This CDR3 contains 14 residues. V lost 4 bases to trimming and J lost 3 bases, with 10 bases between them. This chain's CDR3 is CASSSPVYYNEQFF. The CDR3 DNA reads as TGTGCCAGCAGTTCCCCAGTTTACTACAATGAGCAGTTCTTC.

This sequence joins TRBV5-1 and TRBJ2-2; TRBD1 agrees at 8 bases. This CDR3 has 15 residues. With V trimmed by 4 bases and J by 4 bases, 6 bases remained unmatched. Germline V gene sequence: CDR1 SGHRS, CDR2 YFSETQ. The CDR3 DNA follows: TGCGCCAGCAGCCAGGACAGGGTGGGCACCGGGGAGCTGTTTTTT. This gives the protein CASSQDRVGTGELFF.

CDR3 loop: CASSQGVSYEQYF. The CDR3 DNA is TGTGCCAGCAGCCAAGGGGTCTCCTACGAGCAGTACTTC. The genes are TRBV14 and TRBJ2-7; D ambiguous. Germline V gene lookup returns CDR1 SGHDN and CDR2 FVKESK. The CDR3 loop spans 13 amino acids. Trimming left V 1 base short and J 0 bases short, with 4 bases between.

The chain joins TRBV5-1 to TRBJ2-5, with D possibly being TRBD1 (7 bases). This CDR3 spans 14 amino acids. V was pared by 3 bases and J by 1 base, with 10 bases between. CDR1 SGHRS and CDR2 YFSETQ come from the germline V gene. This CDR3 is CASSSRGVQETQYF. The CDR3 region has the DNA TGCGCCAGCAGCTCCAGGGGGGTCCAAGAGACCCAGTACTTC.

V is TRBV2 and J is TRBJ1-1; TRBD1 might be the D (5 bases). With 2 bases removed from V and 7 bases from J, the gap between germline ends came to 14 bases. There are 14 residues in the CDR3. Germline lookup yields CDR1 SNHLY and CDR2 FYNNEI. As DNA, the CDR3 is TGTGCCAGCAGTGAATCGTTCCCAGGGCATGAAGCTTTCTTT. It encodes CASSESFPGHEAFF.

The chain combines TRBV7-8 with TRBJ2-3; no firm D call. The V end was cut by 2 bases, the J end by 0 bases, with 12 bases between. The CDR3 consists of 16 residues. The germline V gene encodes CDR1 SGHVS and CDR2 FQNEAQ. CDR3 loop: CASSLSRWSSTDTQYF. The CDR3 DNA sequence: TGTGCCAGCAGCTTAAGTAGGTGGTCAAGCACAGATACGCAGTATTTT.

In its sample, this clone was seen once. In DNA form, the CDR3 reads TGTGCCAGCAGTGTCACTCGGGGCGCCGGTCAGCCCCAGCATTTT. Its protein product is CASSVTRGAGQPQHF. The chain joins TRBV6-5 to TRBJ1-5; TRBD1 might be the D (5 bases). The V end was cut by 5 bases, the J end by 6 bases, with 17 bases between. The CDR3 contains 15 residues. Germline CDR1 MNHEY, CDR2 SVGAGI.

V gene TRBV27 combines with J gene TRBJ2-7; possibly TRBD1 for D (6 bases). The CDR3 runs 14 residues. The V gene's germline CDR1 is MNHEY and CDR2 SMNVEV (reference sequence). V lost 4 bases, J lost 0 bases, and 10 bases lay in between. CDR3 region: CASSWDISSYEQYF. CDR3 coding DNA: TGTGCCAGCAGTTGGGACATAAGCTCCTACGAGCAGTACTTC.

The chain is built from TRBV5-1 and TRBJ1-5; 7 nucleotides align to TRBD1. Trimming took 6 bases from V and 0 from J; bases not matched to a gene: 9. The CDR3 has 16 amino acids. Germline V lookup: CDR1 SGHRS, CDR2 YFSETQ. The CDR3 loop reads CASTGRGHYSNQPQHF. The CDR3 bases are TGCGCCAGCACCGGGAGGGGGCACTATAGCAATCAGCCCCAGCATTTT. Complete variable domain (other parts from reference TRBV5-1 and TRBJ1-5): KAGVTQTPRYLIKTRGQQVTLSCSPISGHRSVSWYQQTPGQGLQFLFEYFSETQRNKGNFPGRFSGRQFSNSRSEMNVSTLELGDSALYLCASTGRGHYSNQPQHFGDGTRLSIL.

This rearrangement joins TRBV11-2 to TRBJ2-7; D remains ambiguous. The length of the CDR3 is 14 residues. V lost 5 bases, J lost 0 bases, and 11 bases lay in between. Per the germline V gene, CDR1 is SGHAT and CDR2 is FQNNGV. The chain's CDR3 is CASSPLVSSYEQYF. The CDR3 DNA reads as TGTGCCAGCAGCCCCCTGGTGAGCTCCTACGAGCAGTACTTC.

V and J are TRBV29-1 and TRBJ2-5; TRBD2 aligns across 13 bases. This CDR3 spans 14 amino acids. The J segment lost 5 bases and the V segment lost 5 bases, leaving 5 bases of the junction unmatched. CDR1 is SQVTM, CDR2 ANQGSEA, per germline. CDR3 loop: CSVTSGGALETQYF. CDR3 DNA: TGCAGCGTTACTAGCGGGGGGGCCCTGGAGACCCAGTACTTC.

The chain employs TRBV11-2 and TRBJ2-7, with 8 bases lining up with TRBD2. There are 13 residues in the CDR3. Germline CDR1 is SGHAT and CDR2 is FQNNGV. Losses at the gene ends were 3 bases for V and 6 bases for J; bases not matched to a gene: 4. CDR3: CASSLREVFEQYF. In DNA, the CDR3 is TGTGCCAGCAGCTTGCGGGAGGTGTTCGAGCAGTACTTC.

The rearrangement uses TRBV5-4 and TRBJ1-1; no clear D gene. This CDR3 has 15 amino acids. The germline V gene has CDR1 SGHNT and CDR2 YYREEE (reference sequence). Trimming cost V 4 bases and J 0 bases, with 13 bases left between them. CDR3: CASSSLGSMNTEAFF. The CDR3 bases are TGTGCCAGCAGCAGTTTGGGGAGCATGAACACTGAAGCTTTCTTT.

The chain couples TRBV10-2 to TRBJ2-1, with a tentative D call TRBD1 (5 bases). This CDR3 contains 13 residues. V was cut by 8 bases and J by 8 bases, with 16 bases left in between. Germline loops: CDR1 WSHSY, CDR2 SAAADI. CDR3 DNA: TGCGCCAGCCTAAATCCAGGGTACGATGAGCAGTTCTTC. As protein: CASLNPGYDEQFF.

The sample holds one count of this clone. This chain uses TRBV11-2 with TRBJ2-3, with 10 bases that match TRBD2. From germline, CDR1 is SGHAT and CDR2 FQNNGV. The CDR3 sequence is 16 residues long. V trimming: 2 bases; J trimming: 2 bases; junction bases outside the gene matches: 4. Here the CDR3 DNA reads TGTGCCAGCAGCTTACTGACTAGCGGGTCCACAGATACGCAGTATTTT. Translated: CASSLLTSGSTDTQYF.

Relative to its sample, this clone is medium-sized. The V call is TRBV5-1, the J call TRBJ1-6; 7 nucleotides line up with TRBD1. This CDR3 has 15 residues. CDR1 and CDR2 from the germline V gene are SGHRS and YFSETQ. The V segment lost 5 bases and the J segment 9 bases; nucleotides outside the gene matches: 11. CDR3 amino acids: CASRRALTGSSPLHF. In DNA form, the CDR3 reads TGCGCCAGCAGGCGGGCTCTGACAGGGTCTTCACCCCTCCACTTT.

This rearrangement joins TRBV11-3 to TRBJ2-3; D possibly corresponds to TRBD1 (7 bases). The germline CDR1 and CDR2 sequences are SGHNT and YENEEA. The ends were cut back, 1 base at V and 7 bases at J, with 15 bases in the middle. The CDR3 length is 15 residues. The CDR3, as DNA: TGTGCCAGCAGCTTAGGACTAGGGGACAGCAATACGCAGTATTTT. Protein: CASSLGLGDSNTQYF.

The chain joins TRBV5-4 to TRBJ2-5; 12 bases match TRBD2. The junction had 6 bases not matched to a gene; V was cut back by 3 bases and J by 0 bases. Germline lookup yields CDR1 SGHNT and CDR2 YYREEE (reference sequence). The CDR3 consists of 17 residues. In nucleotides, the CDR3 is TGTGCCAGCAGCTCCTGGACTAGCGGGACGGACCAAGAGACCCAGTACTTC. Translated, it gives CASSSWTSGTDQETQYF.

This chain links TRBV4-3 with TRBJ1-5; D gene unclear. Trimming removed 0 bases at V and 10 bases at J, with 10 bases between. Germline lookup yields CDR1 LGHNA and CDR2 YSLEER. The CDR3 consists of 13 residues. CDR3 sequence reads: CASSQDSRHPQHF. The CDR3 nucleotides are TGCGCCAGCAGCCAAGACTCTCGCCATCCCCAGCATTTT.

This clone occurred once. The CDR3 nucleotides read TGTGCCAGCAGCCCTAGCGGCAAACTAGGCTACGAGCAGTACTTC. Its protein product is CASSPSGKLGYEQYF. The V and J genes are TRBV11-2 and TRBJ2-7, with 7 bases matching TRBD2. Germline V gene data show CDR1 as SGHAT and CDR2 as FQNNGV. Trimming took 5 bases from V and 3 from J; bases not matched to a gene: 10. The CDR3 is 15 residues long. Complete variable domain (other parts from reference TRBV11-2 and TRBJ2-7): EAGVAQSPRYKIIEKRQSVAFWCNPISGHATLYWYQQILGQGPKLLIQFQNNGVVDDSQLPKDRFSAERLKGVDSTLKIQPAKLEDSAVYLCASSPSGKLGYEQYFGPGTRLTVT.

The rearrangement links TRBV19 to TRBJ1-2, with unresolved D. The V and J ends lost 6 bases and 2 bases respectively, with 7 bases between them. The germline gives CDR1 LNHDA, CDR2 SQIVND (reference sequence). This CDR3 is 12 amino acids long. In nucleotides, the CDR3 is TGTGCCAGTAGCAGAGACAACTATGGCTACACCTTC. This encodes CASSRDNYGYTF.

The gene calls are TRBV28 and TRBJ1-6, with D possibly TRBD1 on 6 matching bases. Germline V gene data show CDR1 as MDHEN and CDR2 as SYDVKM. The CDR3 totals 16 residues. The ends were cut back, 11 bases at V and 1 base at J, with 18 bases in the middle. This chain's CDR3 is CAVVGGGRSYNSPLHF. The CDR3, as DNA: TGTGCCGTCGTCGGGGGCGGAAGATCCTATAATTCACCCCTCCACTTT.

CDR3 DNA sequence: TGTGCCAGTAGTACCGGGACAGGGATTACTGAGCAGTTCTTC. Protein sequence: CASSTGTGITEQFF. The chain uses TRBV19 and TRBJ2-1; 9 bases fit TRBD1. The CDR3 totals 14 residues. Trimming took 4 bases from V and 9 from J; bases not matched to a gene: 7. Germline assignment: CDR1 LNHDA and CDR2 SQIVND (reference sequence).

J is TRBJ1-2 and V is TRBV15; D is possibly TRBD1 (5 bases). Trimming pared 3 bases from V and 1 base from J, leaving 15 bases between. Germline V gene sequence: CDR1 LNHNV, CDR2 YYDKDF (reference sequence). The CDR3 has 16 residues. The CDR3 region is CATSSPGGGGNYGYTF. CDR3 nucleotide sequence: TGTGCCACCAGCAGTCCCGGCGGGGGAGGTAACTATGGCTACACCTTC.

V usage is TRBV4-3 and J usage is TRBJ2-3, with D possibly TRBD1 on 5 matching bases. This CDR3 spans 15 amino acids. The V gene lost 0 bases and the J gene lost 0 bases, with 7 bases spanning the gap. Germline CDR1 LGHNA, CDR2 YSLEER. CDR3: CASSQDAGSTDTQYF. The CDR3 DNA reads as TGCGCCAGCAGCCAAGATGCAGGGAGCACAGATACGCAGTATTTT.